A single sample is the source of the 2 T cell receptor beta chains below, sequenced in a study of OX40 agonist ivuxolimab in advanced cancers. Libraries were made using the immunoSEQ multiplex PCR assay. TCRdb carries this immuneACCESS record with in-frame sequences only. Its versions omit some clonotypes, under half of them owing to an unresolved V gene in the studies checked, with the rest unexplained. The sample yields 100,000 to 110,000 clones; around 93% were counted once. The ten top clones hold roughly 0.56% of the sample. The source material was CD4+ or CD8+ T cells sorted from blood, sampled in a trial of the OX40 agonist ivuxolimab. The receptors were gathered from an adult with an advanced solid tumor such as melanoma, head and neck, liver or kidney cancer.

V is TRBV7-9 and J is TRBJ2-3; D is uncertain. V lost 5 bases, J lost 2 bases, and 11 bases lay in between. The germline gives CDR1 SEHNR, CDR2 FQNEAQ (reference sequence). The CDR3 has 14 residues. CDR3 protein: CASSAPQTTDTQYF. For the CDR3, the DNA is TGTGCCAGCAGCGCCCCCCAAACCACAGATACGCAGTATTTT.

The rearrangement uses TRBV6-1 and TRBJ1-5; D uncertain. The V gene's germline CDR1 is MNHNS and CDR2 SASEGT. The length of the CDR3 is 14 residues. The V end lost 6 bases, the J end lost 5 bases, and 14 bases lay between the germline ends. The CDR3 loop is CASRDLTLDQPQHF. CDR3 DNA sequence: TGTGCCAGCAGGGATCTAACACTTGATCAGCCCCAGCATTTT.